Below are 14 T cell receptor beta chains sequenced from a single sample in a study of blood T cells in healthy people across ages. A second roughly 6 to 11 cycle PCR used barcoded and J-beta primers. Each CDR3 protein is one row after TCRdb ran MiXCR on the 5' RACE reads. Of roughly 800,000 distinct CDR3 sequences listed, 40% to 65% are singletons. The source material was blood. These TCRs come from a man older than 75 in good health.

This clonotype showed up just a few times. The chain combines TRBV15 with TRBJ2-1, with 7 bases identical to TRBD2. This CDR3 spans 17 amino acids. With 0 bases clipped from V and 6 bases from J, the junction kept 11 bases outside the gene matches. CDR1 LNHNV and CDR2 YYDKDF come from the germline V gene (reference sequence). The CDR3 loop is CATSRDLGGSRANEQFF. Written as DNA, the CDR3 is TGTGCCACCAGCAGAGATTTGGGCGGGAGTAGGGCCAATGAGCAGTTCTTC. Full variable domain (missing parts from reference TRBV15 and TRBJ2-1): DAMVIQNPRYQVTQFGKPVTLSCSQTLNHNVMYWYQQKSSQAPKLLFHYYDKDFNNEADTPDNFQSRRPNTSFCFLDIRSPGLGDTAMYLCATSRDLGGSRANEQFFGPGTRLTVL.

This clonotype was observed a few times. This chain uses TRBV20-1 with TRBJ2-5; 9 bases map to TRBD2. This CDR3 contains 16 residues. V lost 6 bases and J lost 11; bases outside the gene matches: 22. Per germline, CDR1 DFQATT and CDR2 SNEGSKA (reference sequence). The CDR3 sequence: CSANPAASGDYNEQYF. The DNA of the CDR3 is TGCAGTGCGAACCCCGCGGCTAGCGGGGATTACAATGAGCAGTACTTC.

This clonotype was picked up many times. The genes are TRBV11-2 and TRBJ2-7; 7 bases line up with TRBD1. This CDR3 has 14 amino acids. The V segment lost 1 base and the J segment 3 bases; nucleotides outside the gene matches: 3. CDR1 is SGHAT and CDR2 is FQNNGV in the germline V gene. The CDR3 nucleotides are TGTGCCAGCAGCTTAGGGACAGGACTCTACGAGCAGTACTTC. Protein: CASSLGTGLYEQYF.

The rearrangement uses TRBV6-5 and TRBJ2-4; a weak D match, TRBD2 (6 bases). The J call is uncertain, as TRBJ2-7 better fits the DNA end. Germline CDR1 and CDR2: MNHEY and SVGAGI. The length of the CDR3 is 14 residues. The CDR3 is CASHAASETYEQYF. In nucleotides, the CDR3 is TGTGCCAGCCACGCGGCTAGCGAGACCTACGAGCAGTACTTC.

As to this clonotype: A much larger clone is a single base away; this may be a read error. V and J are TRBV7-9 and TRBJ2-3; D is uncertain. CDR1 is SEHNR, CDR2 FQNEAQ, per germline (reference sequence). This CDR3 is 14 amino acids long. V dropped 5 bases and J dropped 0 bases, with 9 bases sitting between them. The CDR3 region has the DNA TGTGCCAGCAGCGCCTCAGCTAGCACAGATACGCAGTATTTT. Translation gives CASSASASTDTQYF.

This chain links TRBV4-2 with TRBJ2-7; 13 bases are a match to TRBD2. V lost 0 bases, J lost 2 bases, and 13 bases stayed unmatched. Germline V gene data show CDR1 as LGHNA and CDR2 as YNFKEQ. The CDR3 loop spans 20 amino acids. The CDR3 here is CASSQDPELAGGDNAYEQYF. CDR3 DNA sequence: TGTGCCAGCAGCCAAGATCCTGAACTAGCGGGAGGGGACAACGCCTACGAGCAGTACTTC.

The CDR3 sequence is CATGLGQGAGNIQYF. DNA for the CDR3: TGTGCCACCGGGCTGGGACAGGGGGCTGGAAACATTCAGTACTTC. The chain links TRBV15 to TRBJ2-4, with 12 bases identical to TRBD1. The CDR3 sequence is 15 residues long. After removal of 8 bases from V and 6 bases from J, the junction contained 8 bases not matched to a gene. Germline V gene lookup returns CDR1 LNHNV and CDR2 YYDKDF (reference sequence).

V usage is TRBV5-1 and J usage is TRBJ1-2; D is unresolved. Trimming took off 1 base at V and 3 bases at J, with 7 bases between the two ends. This CDR3 has 13 amino acids. Germline V gives CDR1 SGHRS, CDR2 YFSETQ. The CDR3, as DNA: TGCGCCAGCAGCTTGATGGACGACTATGGCTACACCTTC. Its translation: CASSLMDDYGYTF.

DNA of the CDR3: TGTGCCACCCGACAGGGAGTTGGCTATGGCTACACCTTC. It translates to CATRQGVGYGYTF. This chain links TRBV24-1 with TRBJ1-2; 7 bases are a match to TRBD1. Germline CDR1 and CDR2: KGHDR and SFDVKD. CDR3 length: 13 residues. The ends lost 9 bases at V and 4 bases at J; junction bases unmatched: 7.

The genes are TRBV11-2 and TRBJ1-1; maybe TRBD1 (5 bases). V dropped 3 bases and J dropped 5 bases, with 13 bases sitting between them. This CDR3 has 14 amino acids. Germline CDR1 reads SGHAT; CDR2 reads FQNNGV. The CDR3 bases are TGTGCCAGCAGCTTGGGCGATTCAGGGACTGAAGCTTTCTTT. This sequence encodes CASSLGDSGTEAFF.

The V call is TRBV9, the J call TRBJ2-1; tentatively, D is TRBD2 (6 bases). The V end lost 3 bases, the J end lost 4 bases, and 14 bases lay between the germline ends. Germline CDR1 is SGDLS and CDR2 is YYNGEE. This CDR3 has 15 amino acids. CDR3 sequence: CASSAGSGSYNEQFF. CDR3 in DNA: TGTGCCAGCAGCGCCGGGAGCGGGTCATACAATGAGCAGTTCTTC. The entire variable domain, with the rest obtained from reference TRBV9 and TRBJ2-1, is as follows: DSGVTQTPKHLITATGQRVTLRCSPRSGDLSVYWYQQSLDQGLQFLIQYYNGEERAKGNILERFSAQQFPDLHSELNLSSLELGDSALYFCASSAGSGSYNEQFFGPGTRLTVL.

Of note for this clonotype: A read error may produce the germline difference seen at one junction end. J is TRBJ2-5 and V is TRBV11-2; possible D gene TRBD1, 5 bases. The CDR3 totals 15 residues. The germline V gene encodes CDR1 SGHAT and CDR2 FQNNGV. The CDR3 reads CAGSPGSRGGETQYF. As DNA, the CDR3 is TGTGCCGGCAGCCCAGGGTCCCGAGGTGGAGAGACCCAGTACTTC.

This rearrangement joins TRBV7-2 to TRBJ1-4; perhaps TRBD1 as D (6 bases). CDR3 size: 16 residues. CDR1 and CDR2 from the germline V gene are SGHTA and FQGNSA. V lost 1 base and J lost 0, with 9 bases in between. The CDR3 sequence is CASSLDGGTTNEKLFF. The CDR3 coding sequence is TGTGCCAGCAGCTTAGATGGGGGCACAACTAATGAAAAACTGTTTTTT.

In its sample, this clonotype was seen a few times. The chain's CDR3 is CASSPLGLAGRPDEQYF. The CDR3 region has the DNA TGTGCCAGCTCACCACTGGGACTAGCGGGACGCCCTGACGAGCAGTACTTC. J is TRBJ2-5 and V is TRBV18, with TRBD2 matching 13 bases. The last part of the DNA fits TRBJ2-7 better; the J call may be wrong. From germline, CDR1 is KGHSH and CDR2 LQKENI. This CDR3 has 17 residues.